The T cell receptor beta chain under discussion was sequenced for a study of T cells in Graves' hyperthyroidism and ophthalmopathy. Study summary: Specimen type is peripheral blood, collected at initial diagnosis prior to any treatment.

Amplification of TCR beta CDR3 regions was performed using RNA transcripts as template. The HTBI primer set was used in a first-round RT-PCR of the TCR CDR3. TCRdb re-analysed the multiplex PCR reads in MiXCR, keeping a single row per CDR3 protein. The sample consists of about 400,000 distinct CDR3 sequences, about 15% of them appearing once. Newly diagnosed hyperthyroidism, duration under 2 months, in patients aged 18 to 65. Orbital computed tomography, thyroid ultrasound, serum thyroxine and TRAb, and clinical symptoms together informed the diagnoses. PBMCs were collected from a roughly 10 ml volume of fresh peripheral blood. The germline gives CDR1 KGHSH, CDR2 LQKENI. V was cut by 1 base and J by 0 bases, with 4 bases left in between. The CDR3 spans 15 residues. This clonotype was detected many times.

The receptor was derived from a woman younger than 35 with Graves' hyperthyroidism that later progressed to Graves' ophthalmopathy. The sequencing sample was made of blood. The chain links TRBV18 to TRBJ1-6; unclear D gene. Here the CDR3 reads CASSPQDSYNSPLHF. The CDR3 DNA follows: TGTGCCAGCTCACCACAGGACTCCTATAATTCACCCCTCCACTTT.